Each of the 25 T cell receptor beta chains below was sequenced from the same sample in a study of blood T cell repertoires in COVID-19 (TCRdb year 2020). Library prep was done by the immunoSEQ multiplex PCR assay. What TCRdb holds here is the immuneACCESS table cut down to in-frame rearrangements. Part of the clones is not present; checked against another copy, under half of the missing clones reflect an unresolved V gene, and the others are unexplained. The sample table records more than 95,000 clones; 70% to 85% of these occur just once. The ten largest clones capture approximately 3.3% of the sample. What was sequenced was peripheral blood. Receptors were obtained from a woman older than 75 with active or convalescent COVID-19.

This clone was counted between two and nine times. The chain is built from TRBV5-4 and TRBJ1-4; weak D call: TRBD1 (6 bases). This CDR3 is 14 amino acids long. The V end lost 0 bases, the J end lost 7 bases, and 10 bases lay between the germline ends. From germline, CDR1 is SGHNT and CDR2 YYREEE (reference sequence). CDR3 DNA: TGTGCCAGCAGCTTGGGGGGGCGTCGTGAAAAACTGTTTTTT. It is translated as CASSLGGRREKLFF.

The chain links TRBV28 to TRBJ1-6, with D perhaps TRBD1 (5 bases). Between the trimmed V and J ends, which lost 8 bases and 11 bases, there was a span of 19 bases. The V gene's germline CDR1 is MDHEN and CDR2 SYDVKM. The CDR3 runs to 14 residues. CDR3 in amino acids: CASGRQGSRTPLHF. CDR3 nucleotides: TGTGCCAGCGGAAGGCAGGGTTCCCGGACACCCCTCCACTTT.

V gene TRBV28 combines with J gene TRBJ1-6; tentatively, D is TRBD1 (6 bases). Germline V gene lookup returns CDR1 MDHEN and CDR2 SYDVKM. The CDR3 has 14 residues. Between the trimmed V and J ends, which lost 5 bases and 7 bases, there was a span of 12 bases. The CDR3 coding sequence is TGTGCCAGCAGTGCGACAGGTTCGAATTCACCCCTCCACTTT. Its protein product is CASSATGSNSPLHF.

This chain uses TRBV7-3 with TRBJ2-1; D is possibly TRBD2 (6 bases). Trimming left V 4 bases short and J 9 bases short, with 13 bases between. CDR1 and CDR2 from the germline V gene are SGHTA and FQGTGA. CDR3 length: 13 amino acids. The CDR3: CASSSNGEAEQFF. Written as DNA, the CDR3 is TGTGCCAGCAGCTCCAACGGGGAGGCTGAGCAGTTCTTC.

The rearrangement links TRBV5-8 to TRBJ1-2; no reliable D call. V lost 4 bases to trimming and J lost 4 bases, with 14 bases between them. This CDR3 has 14 amino acids. Germline V CDR1 and CDR2: SGHTS, YDEGEE. CDR3 sequence reads: CASSPKVRGYGYTF. CDR3 nucleotide sequence: TGTGCCAGCAGCCCTAAGGTTAGAGGCTATGGCTACACCTTC.

The chain carries TRBV28 and TRBJ1-1, with a possible D match to TRBD1 (6 bases). The germline V gene encodes CDR1 MDHEN and CDR2 SYDVKM. This CDR3 is built from 16 residues. Trimming removed 3 bases at V and 3 bases at J, with 17 bases between. The CDR3 loop reads CASSLGSGVGYTEAFF. The DNA of the CDR3 is TGTGCCAGCAGTTTGGGGTCAGGGGTTGGATACACTGAAGCTTTCTTT.

This rearrangement joins TRBV29-1 to TRBJ1-1; the D is unclear. The CDR3 is 11 amino acids. Trimming removed 4 bases at V and 0 bases at J, with 3 bases between. Germline CDR1 reads SQVTM; CDR2 reads ANQGSEA. The CDR3 is CSVVLNTEAFF. DNA of the CDR3: TGCAGCGTTGTATTGAACACTGAAGCTTTCTTT.

The chain couples TRBV27 to TRBJ1-5, with 7 nucleotides matching TRBD1. The CDR3 is made up of 16 amino acids. Germline lookup yields CDR1 MNHEY and CDR2 SMNVEV (reference sequence). With V trimmed by 3 bases and J by 3 bases, 8 bases remained unmatched. The CDR3 DNA is TGTGCCAGCAGTTTTGGGAACAGGGGATACAATCAGCCCCAGCATTTT. Translated, it gives CASSFGNRGYNQPQHF.

The gene calls are TRBV27 and TRBJ2-3, with D maybe TRBD2 (6 bases). This CDR3 has 18 amino acids. CDR1 is MNHEY and CDR2 is SMNVEV in the germline V gene (reference sequence). The V end was cut by 3 bases, the J end by 0 bases, with 19 bases between. The DNA of the CDR3 is TGTGCCAGCAGTTTTGGAATTACGGGGCGGGGAAGCACAGATACGCAGTATTTT. Protein product: CASSFGITGRGSTDTQYF.

This chain joins TRBV5-6 and TRBJ1-3; D gene ambiguous. The CDR3 loop spans 17 amino acids. Trimming stripped 1 base from V and 4 bases from J, with 18 bases between. Germline values: CDR1 SGHDT, CDR2 YYEEEE. In DNA, the CDR3 is TGTGCCAGCAGCTTGCAGAGCCTAAAAAACGGGGGAAACACCATATATTTT. Translating gives CASSLQSLKNGGNTIYF.

In this sample, this clone turned up once. This chain joins TRBV6-5 and TRBJ2-1; 8 bases map to TRBD2. Germline CDR1 MNHEY, CDR2 SVGAGI. This CDR3 is 15 amino acids long. With 9 bases clipped from V and 2 bases from J, the junction kept 9 bases outside the gene matches. The CDR3 coding sequence is TGTGCCAGTCGACCTACTAGCGGTGCCTACAATGAGCAGTTCTTC. It specifies CASRPTSGAYNEQFF.

The chain joins TRBV3-1 (or the pseudogene TRBV3-2) to TRBJ2-3, with D perhaps TRBD1 (5 bases). Germline assignment: CDR1 LGHDT and CDR2 YNNKEL (reference sequence). This CDR3 contains 15 residues. Trimming stripped 4 bases from V and 2 bases from J, with 13 bases between. CDR3 sequence: CASSPQGAPTDTQYF. CDR3 DNA sequence: TGTGCCAGCAGCCCCCAGGGTGCCCCCACAGATACGCAGTATTTT.

V gene TRBV19 combines with J gene TRBJ2-7, with D maybe TRBD2 (5 bases). The CDR3 covers 13 residues. V gave up 7 bases and J gave up 8 bases, with 18 bases separating them. The germline V gene has CDR1 LNHDA and CDR2 SQIVND (reference sequence). The CDR3 here is CASTPEGDWKQYF. The CDR3 DNA is TGTGCCAGTACCCCTGAGGGAGATTGGAAGCAGTACTTC.

The chain combines TRBV28 with TRBJ1-2, with D perhaps TRBD1 (5 bases). The CDR3 has 16 residues. The V end lost 0 bases, the J end lost 0 bases, and 11 bases lay between the germline ends. Germline-derived CDR1 and CDR2 are MDHEN and SYDVKM. Written as DNA, the CDR3 is TGTGCCAGCAGTTTATGGACAGCGAGTACTAACTATGGCTACACCTTC. This sequence encodes CASSLWTASTNYGYTF.

The chain recombines TRBV28 with TRBJ2-7, with TRBD1 as a possible D gene (5 bases). Trimming pared 8 bases from V and 4 bases from J, leaving 12 bases between. Germline CDR1 is MDHEN and CDR2 is SYDVKM. The CDR3 consists of 12 residues. CDR3 region: CASFGRDYEQYF. The CDR3 nucleotides are TGTGCCAGCTTTGGCAGGGATTACGAGCAGTACTTC.

The chain links TRBV24-1 to TRBJ2-1, with a tentative D call TRBD1 (5 bases). The V gene's germline CDR1 is KGHDR and CDR2 SFDVKD. The CDR3 is 13 amino acids. V dropped 5 bases and J dropped 7 bases, with 11 bases sitting between them. The CDR3 spells CATSVRAGNEQFF. The CDR3 coding sequence is TGTGCCACCAGTGTCAGGGCTGGGAATGAGCAGTTCTTC.

CDR3 DNA sequence: TGTGCCAGCAGTTACTCGGCGGGGGTCAATCAGCCCCAGCATTTT. Protein: CASSYSAGVNQPQHF. The V call is TRBV6-6, the J call TRBJ1-5, with D possibly matching TRBD1 (5 bases). V was pared by 0 bases and J by 3 bases, with 9 bases between. The germline V gene has CDR1 MNHNY and CDR2 SVGAGI (reference sequence). The CDR3 is made up of 15 amino acids.

J is TRBJ2-5 and V is TRBV10-3; TRBD1 matches at 7 bases. V shed 3 bases, J shed 5 bases, and the junction held 3 bases outside the gene matches. The germline V gene encodes CDR1 ENHRY and CDR2 SYGVKD. This CDR3 has 13 residues. The CDR3 loop is CAISDDRAETQYF. For the CDR3, the DNA is TGTGCCATCAGTGACGACAGGGCGGAGACCCAGTACTTC.

Here the CDR3 DNA reads TGTGCCAGCAGCCCGCGGGCAGTGACAGGGGGCTTCTCTGGGACCGGGGAGCTGTTTTTT. It specifies CASSPRAVTGGFSGTGELFF. The chain recombines TRBV7-3 with TRBJ2-2, with 10 bases matching TRBD1. The CDR3 is 20 residues long. Trimming took 5 bases from V and 5 from J; bases not matched to a gene: 20. Per the germline V gene, CDR1 is SGHTA and CDR2 is FQGTGA.

This chain links TRBV3-1 (or the pseudogene TRBV3-2) with TRBJ2-1; D gene uncertain. The CDR3 consists of 12 residues. Germline loops: CDR1 LGHDT, CDR2 YNNKEL (reference sequence). Trimming shortened V by 4 bases and J by 10 bases, and 11 bases separated the two germline ends. CDR3 nucleotides: TGTGCCAGCAGCCTTGCGCTTCGGGAGCAGTTCTTC. Protein product: CASSLALREQFF.

This clone occurred once. This sequence joins TRBV6-6 and TRBJ1-1; tentative D call: TRBD1 (6 bases). The ends were cut back, 4 bases at V and 0 bases at J, with 12 bases in the middle. From germline, CDR1 is MNHNY and CDR2 SVGAGI (reference sequence). The CDR3 is made up of 15 amino acids. CDR3 nucleotide sequence: TGTGCCAGCAGTTTGCCGGGACAAATGAACACTGAAGCTTTCTTT. Translating gives CASSLPGQMNTEAFF.

This chain joins TRBV29-1 and TRBJ2-7, with D tentatively TRBD1 (6 bases). The CDR3 length is 13 residues. The ends were cut back, 6 bases at V and 5 bases at J, with 17 bases in the middle. Germline values: CDR1 SQVTM, CDR2 ANQGSEA. DNA for the CDR3: TGCAGCGTGAGGATACAGGGCTGGGACGAGCAGTACTTC. Its protein product is CSVRIQGWDEQYF.

The chain uses TRBV10-1 and TRBJ1-5; 9 bases are shared with TRBD1. Germline V lookup: CDR1 WNHNN, CDR2 SYGVQD (reference sequence). The CDR3 covers 16 residues. Trimming took 8 bases from V and 3 from J; bases not matched to a gene: 11. The DNA of the CDR3 is TGCGCCAGCGGCGAACCGGGACAGGGAAACAATCAGCCCCAGCATTTT. Translation gives CASGEPGQGNNQPQHF.

This sequence joins TRBV28 and TRBJ1-5; 9 bases fit TRBD1. The CDR3 runs 17 residues. Germline loops: CDR1 MDHEN, CDR2 SYDVKM. V gave up 6 bases and J gave up 1 base; unmatched junction bases: 10. Here the CDR3 DNA reads TGTGCCAGCAGCTTCCTACAGGGGGCTTGGAGCAATCAGCCCCAGCATTTT. Translation: CASSFLQGAWSNQPQHF.

The chain uses TRBV28 and TRBJ1-1; no reliable D call. Between the trimmed V and J ends, which lost 6 bases and 6 bases, there was a span of 17 bases. The CDR3 length is 14 residues. From germline, CDR1 is MDHEN and CDR2 SYDVKM. The CDR3 is CASSLVEDGAEAFF. As DNA, the CDR3 is TGTGCCAGCAGCCTCGTTGAGGACGGGGCTGAAGCTTTCTTT.